The 10 T cell receptor beta chains reported below all come from one sample, sequenced in a study of blood T cell repertoires in COVID-19. Clones were read by immunoSEQ multiplex PCR, and TCRdb kept only the in-frame ones, dropping some. The data contain 290,000 or so clones, roughly nine tenths of them singletons. Sequencing used peripheral blood. The source of these receptors is a woman in her 30s with COVID-19, enrolled during active disease.

This chain links TRBV11-2 with TRBJ2-5; 15 bases are shared with TRBD2. V shed 5 bases, J shed 5 bases, and the junction held 9 bases outside the gene matches. Germline lookup yields CDR1 SGHAT and CDR2 FQNNGV. The CDR3 runs 17 residues. The CDR3 protein is CASSIKSGLAGGETQYF. Written as DNA, the CDR3 is TGTGCCAGCAGCATCAAGTCTGGACTAGCGGGAGGGGAGACCCAGTACTTC.

This clone was detected only once. The V gene is TRBV19, the J gene TRBJ1-5; D gene uncertain. Germline CDR1 LNHDA, CDR2 SQIVND (reference sequence). V lost 4 bases and J 2 bases, leaving 9 bases between the germline ends. The CDR3 runs 14 residues. CDR3 region: CASSRQFGNQPQHF. The CDR3, as DNA: TGTGCCAGTAGTAGGCAATTCGGCAATCAGCCCCAGCATTTT.

This clone has a handful of counts. V usage is TRBV7-9 and J usage is TRBJ1-1, with TRBD1 matching over 8 bases. Unmatched junction bases numbered 3, after V lost 5 bases and J lost 1 base. Germline V gene data show CDR1 as SEHNR and CDR2 as FQNEAQ (reference sequence). This CDR3 is 14 amino acids long. The CDR3 nucleotides read TGTGCCAGCAGCCGGACAGGGTCGAACACTGAAGCTTTCTTT. As protein: CASSRTGSNTEAFF.

The chain recombines TRBV2 with TRBJ1-5; D is unresolved. V lost 4 bases, J lost 2 bases, and 12 bases lay in between. The V gene's germline CDR1 is SNHLY and CDR2 FYNNEI. This CDR3 region has 15 residues. This chain's CDR3 is CASSGEWGGNQPQHF. CDR3 coding DNA: TGTGCCAGCAGTGGGGAGTGGGGAGGCAATCAGCCCCAGCATTTT.

The chain carries TRBV3-1 (or the pseudogene TRBV3-2) and TRBJ1-2, with 9 bases matching TRBD1. CDR1 is LGHDT, CDR2 YNNKEL, per germline (reference sequence). V lost 1 base to trimming and J lost 8 bases; unmatched junction nucleotides: 11. CDR3 length: 16 amino acids. Written as DNA, the CDR3 is TGTGCCAGCAGCCAAGGACAGGGGGATGTTCAGAGGGGCTACACCTTC. Residues: CASSQGQGDVQRGYTF.

The chain couples TRBV27 to TRBJ2-1, with 9 bases matching TRBD2. With 4 bases clipped from V and 6 bases from J, the junction kept 16 bases outside the gene matches. CDR3 length equals 18 residues. Germline V lookup: CDR1 MNHEY, CDR2 SMNVEV (reference sequence). The CDR3 nucleotides are TGTGCCAGCAGTTCAGCTAGCGGGACAACCCTGGGGTCCAATGAGCAGTTCTTC. It yields the protein CASSSASGTTLGSNEQFF.

The V call is TRBV2, the J call TRBJ1-4, with D possibly TRBD1 on 6 matching bases. V shed 2 bases and J shed 5 bases, with 12 bases lying between them. The CDR3 runs 15 residues. Germline V lookup: CDR1 SNHLY, CDR2 FYNNEI. CDR3 amino acids: CASSEPGTKNEKLFF. DNA for the CDR3: TGTGCCAGCAGTGAACCGGGGACAAAGAATGAAAAACTGTTTTTT.

The rearrangement links TRBV29-1 to TRBJ1-1, with TRBD1 matching 10 bases. V shed 8 bases and J 4 bases; nucleotides not matched to a gene: 7. The germline gives CDR1 SQVTM, CDR2 ANQGSEA. The CDR3 is made up of 13 amino acids. The CDR3 DNA reads as TGCAGCACCAGACAGGGGGCCAGCACTGAAGCTTTCTTT. This encodes CSTRQGASTEAFF.

The V and J genes are TRBV11-3 and TRBJ2-1; 7 bases are shared with TRBD1. From germline, CDR1 is SGHNT and CDR2 YENEEA. The junction had 6 bases not matched to a gene; V was cut back by 6 bases and J by 4 bases. CDR3 length equals 14 residues. The CDR3 DNA sequence: TGTGCCAGCAGTTCCGGGACAGAGTACAATGAGCAGTTCTTC. It encodes CASSSGTEYNEQFF.

The chain couples TRBV7-9 to TRBJ1-5; no clear D gene. This CDR3 has 15 residues. Trimming stripped 6 bases from V and 7 bases from J, with 19 bases between. Germline CDR1 SEHNR, CDR2 FQNEAQ (reference sequence). The CDR3 here is CASSSHGVGGQPQHF. CDR3 sequence (DNA): TGTGCCAGCAGTTCACATGGAGTTGGAGGGCAGCCCCAGCATTTT.